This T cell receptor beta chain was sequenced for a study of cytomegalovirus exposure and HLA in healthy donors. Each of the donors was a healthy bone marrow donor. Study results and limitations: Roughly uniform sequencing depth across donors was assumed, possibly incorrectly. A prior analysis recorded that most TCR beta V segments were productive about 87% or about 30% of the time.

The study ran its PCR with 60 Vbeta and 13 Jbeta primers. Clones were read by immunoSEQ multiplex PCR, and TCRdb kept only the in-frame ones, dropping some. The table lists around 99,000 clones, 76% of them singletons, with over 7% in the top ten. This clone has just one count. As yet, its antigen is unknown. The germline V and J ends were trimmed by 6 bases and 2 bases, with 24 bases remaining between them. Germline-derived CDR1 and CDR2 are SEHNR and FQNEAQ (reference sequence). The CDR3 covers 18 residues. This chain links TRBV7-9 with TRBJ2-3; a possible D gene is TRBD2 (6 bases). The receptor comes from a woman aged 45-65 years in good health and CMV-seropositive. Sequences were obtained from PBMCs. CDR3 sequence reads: CASRPNFTSPTFTDTQYF. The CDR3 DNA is TGTGCCAGCAGGCCAAATTTCACTAGCCCTACCTTCACAGATACGCAGTATTTT.